One and the same sample provided the 26 T cell receptor beta chains below, sequenced in a study of blood T cell repertoires in COVID-19. Libraries were prepared by immunoSEQ multiplex PCR; TCRdb keeps only in-frame clonotypes and omits some of them. The table records around 250,000 clones, more than 70% of them present only once. The source material was peripheral blood. Receptors were obtained from a man in his forties with active or convalescent COVID-19.

This clone was seen only once. This chain joins TRBV4-3 and TRBJ2-2, with D uncertain. CDR1 is LGHNA and CDR2 is YSLEER in the germline V gene. Trimming removed 4 bases from V and 5 bases from J, with 8 bases in between. The CDR3 sequence is 13 residues long. In DNA, the CDR3 is TGCGCCAGCAGCCCCGACTCAACCGGGGAGCTGTTTTTT. Protein: CASSPDSTGELFF.

The rearrangement links TRBV19 to TRBJ2-7; 9 bases match TRBD1. V was pared by 6 bases and J by 0 bases, with 9 bases of the junction left unmatched. Germline V gives CDR1 LNHDA, CDR2 SQIVND (reference sequence). The CDR3 has 16 residues. CDR3 protein: CASRAPGQGSSYEQYF. The CDR3, as DNA: TGTGCCAGTAGAGCTCCGGGACAGGGAAGCTCCTACGAGCAGTACTTC. The variable domain in full, completed from reference TRBV19 and TRBJ2-7, reads DGGITQSPKYLFRKEGQNVTLSCEQNLNHDAMYWYRQDPGQGLRLIYYSQIVNDFQKGDIAEGYSVSREKKESFPLTVTSAQKNPTAFYLCASRAPGQGSSYEQYFGPGTRLTVT.

The chain's CDR3 is CASSPLQGLGEQYF. The CDR3 DNA follows: TGTGCCAGCTCACCACTCCAGGGACTCGGCGAGCAGTACTTC. The V call is TRBV18, the J call TRBJ2-7; TRBD2 might be the D (6 bases). V was pared by 1 base and J by 6 bases, with 13 bases between. Germline lookup yields CDR1 KGHSH and CDR2 LQKENI. This CDR3 is 14 amino acids long.

The chain has TRBV11-2 and TRBJ2-1; D may be TRBD2 (6 bases). The CDR3 consists of 16 residues. Germline values: CDR1 SGHAT, CDR2 FQNNGV. V was cut by 1 base and J by 4 bases, with 14 bases left in between. The CDR3 spells CASSLVGGGLYNEQFF. The CDR3 DNA reads as TGTGCCAGCAGCTTAGTCGGGGGAGGCCTGTACAATGAGCAGTTCTTC.

V and J are TRBV30 and TRBJ1-2; TRBD1 aligns across 10 bases. Trimming removed 8 bases from V and 5 bases from J; junction bases left unmatched: 11. From germline, CDR1 is GTSNPN and CDR2 SVGIG (reference sequence). This CDR3 is built from 14 residues. CDR3 residues: CAGGTGATSYGYTF. As DNA, the CDR3 is TGTGCCGGGGGGACAGGGGCGACCTCTTATGGCTACACCTTC.

This clone showed up just a few times. CDR3 nucleotides: TGTGCCAGCAGCTTAACAGGGGTGAACACTGAAGCTTTCTTT. Protein product: CASSLTGVNTEAFF. V and J are TRBV7-3 and TRBJ1-1; possibly TRBD1 for D (5 bases). Germline-derived CDR1 and CDR2 are SGHTA and FQGTGA. With 0 bases removed from V and 0 bases from J, the gap between germline ends came to 5 bases. This CDR3 has 14 residues.

This chain joins TRBV21-1 and TRBJ2-4; TRBD2, the D gene given by the table, was not confirmed from the DNA. TRBV21-1 is given as a pseudogene. The CDR3 is 16 amino acids. CDR3 protein: CASSPLNLAAKNIQYF. The CDR3 region has the DNA TGTGCCAGCAGCCCTCTAAACTTAGCGGCCAAAAACATTCAGTACTTC.

This clone was seen repeatedly, ten times or more. The chain employs TRBV7-6 and TRBJ2-7; no clear D. The length of the CDR3 is 13 residues. CDR1 is SGHVS and CDR2 is FNYEAQ in the germline V gene. Trimming took 2 bases from V and 3 from J, leaving 8 bases between them. CDR3 sequence: CASSLNTGYEQYF. The CDR3 nucleotides are TGTGCCAGCAGCTTAAACACGGGCTACGAGCAGTACTTC.

This chain uses TRBV5-6 with TRBJ1-2, with 11 bases aligning to TRBD1. Germline loops: CDR1 SGHDT, CDR2 YYEEEE. There are 15 residues in the CDR3. After removal of 4 bases from V and 4 bases from J, the junction contained 6 bases not matched to a gene. DNA of the CDR3: TGTGCCAGCAGCCTGACCGGGACAGGGGGCTATGGCTACACCTTC. This encodes CASSLTGTGGYGYTF.

The V call is TRBV6-6, the J call TRBJ2-2, with 12 bases identical to TRBD2. Trimming at V came to 10 bases and at J to 0 bases, leaving 6 bases not matched to a gene. Germline assignment: CDR1 MNHNY and CDR2 SVGAGI (reference sequence). This CDR3 is 16 amino acids long. CDR3 residues: CATTLAGGSNTGELFF. The CDR3 coding sequence is TGTGCCACCACACTAGCGGGAGGTTCGAACACCGGGGAGCTGTTTTTT.

The chain combines TRBV19 with TRBJ1-5, with D possibly TRBD1 on 6 matching bases. CDR3 size: 13 residues. V shed 8 bases and J shed 5 bases, with 13 bases lying between them. Germline loops: CDR1 LNHDA, CDR2 SQIVND (reference sequence). In DNA, the CDR3 is TGTGCCAGTGCACAGGGATTCGATCAGCCCCAGCATTTT. Its protein product is CASAQGFDQPQHF. Full variable domain (remainder filled in from reference TRBV19 and TRBJ1-5): DGGITQSPKYLFRKEGQNVTLSCEQNLNHDAMYWYRQDPGQGLRLIYYSQIVNDFQKGDIAEGYSVSREKKESFPLTVTSAQKNPTAFYLCASAQGFDQPQHFGDGTRLSIL.

The chain combines TRBV30 with TRBJ1-2; 12 positions agree with TRBD1. The CDR3 consists of 14 residues. The trim removed 2 bases at V and 8 bases at J, leaving 6 bases unmatched. From germline, CDR1 is GTSNPN and CDR2 SVGIG (reference sequence). The CDR3 sequence: CAWSYGTGGAGYTF. The CDR3 DNA reads TGTGCCTGGAGTTACGGGACAGGGGGCGCCGGCTACACCTTC.

This clone was observed a handful of times. This chain links TRBV11-3 with TRBJ1-3; D might be TRBD1 (5 bases). V lost 5 bases, J lost 5 bases, and 10 bases lay in between. From germline, CDR1 is SGHNT and CDR2 YENEEA. The CDR3 length is 13 residues. CDR3 residues: CASSGDRRNTIYF. CDR3 sequence (DNA): TGTGCCAGCAGCGGAGACAGAAGAAACACCATATATTTT. The variable domain in full, with the rest retrieved from reference TRBV11-3 and TRBJ1-3, is EAGVVQSPRYKIIEKKQPVAFWCNPISGHNTLYWYLQNLGQGPELLIRYENEEAVDDSQLPKDRFSAERLKGVDSTLKIQPAELGDSAVYLCASSGDRRNTIYFGEGSWLTVV.

The CDR3 sequence is CASSHPGPQHF. The CDR3 DNA reads as TGCGCCAGCAGTCATCCGGGACCCCAGCATTTT. The chain combines TRBV4-1 with TRBJ1-5; D is ambiguous. The V and J ends lost 6 bases and 10 bases respectively, with 10 bases between them. The length of the CDR3 is 11 residues. The germline V gene has CDR1 MGHRA and CDR2 YSYEKL.

The V and J genes are TRBV4-1 and TRBJ2-3, with TRBD2 matching over 7 bases. Trimming removed 4 bases from V and 0 bases from J; junction bases left unmatched: 4. From germline, CDR1 is MGHRA and CDR2 YSYEKL. This CDR3 is built from 15 residues. The CDR3 protein is CASSPGLLSTDTQYF. CDR3 DNA: TGCGCCAGCAGCCCGGGACTACTCAGCACAGATACGCAGTATTTT.

The rearrangement links TRBV9 to TRBJ1-2; D gene uncertain. Germline CDR1 and CDR2: SGDLS and YYNGEE. The V and J ends lost 4 bases and 7 bases respectively, with 11 bases between them. The CDR3 has 12 residues. The CDR3 region has the DNA TGTGCCAGCAGCCCCCGGTTTGGTGGCTACACCTTC. Translated, it gives CASSPRFGGYTF.

The chain carries TRBV24-1 and TRBJ1-5, with 8 positions matching TRBD1. The V and J ends lost 9 bases and 5 bases, in that order; junction bases with no gene match: 2. This CDR3 is built from 12 residues. Germline CDR1 is KGHDR and CDR2 is SFDVKD. In DNA, the CDR3 is TGTGCCACCGCGACAGGGGATCAGCCCCAGCATTTT. Its protein is CATATGDQPQHF.

This rearrangement joins TRBV3-1 (or the pseudogene TRBV3-2) to TRBJ1-3; D is undetermined. Trimming stripped 1 base from V and 11 bases from J, with 12 bases between. CDR1 is LGHDT and CDR2 is YNNKEL in the germline V gene (reference sequence). This CDR3 is 13 amino acids long. CDR3 residues: CASSQAVLGPIYF. In DNA form, the CDR3 reads TGTGCCAGCAGCCAAGCGGTCCTTGGGCCCATATATTTT.

This clone was observed a few times. Here the CDR3 reads CASSQGVRRSSYNEQFF. The CDR3 DNA is TGTGCCAGCAGCCAAGGGGTACGGCGGAGCTCCTACAATGAGCAGTTCTTC. The rearrangement links TRBV4-2 to TRBJ2-1; D gene uncertain. Germline CDR1 LGHNA, CDR2 YNFKEQ. This CDR3 contains 17 residues. V lost 1 base, J lost 0 bases, and 13 bases lay in between.

This clone has only a few counts. V is TRBV11-3 and J is TRBJ1-1; 7 bases fit TRBD1. Germline V lookup: CDR1 SGHNT, CDR2 YENEEA. The CDR3 has 15 residues. V trimming: 5 bases; J trimming: 8 bases; junction bases outside the gene matches: 14. The CDR3 loop is CASSQSNRGSMEAFF. CDR3 bases: TGTGCCAGCAGCCAGTCAAACAGGGGATCCATGGAAGCTTTCTTT.

This clone turned up a few times. V usage is TRBV4-2 and J usage is TRBJ2-7, with 8 nucleotides matching TRBD2. The junction had 14 bases not matched to a gene; V was cut back by 0 bases and J by 4 bases. The CDR3 runs to 18 residues. In germline, CDR1 is LGHNA, CDR2 YNFKEQ. The CDR3 here is CASSQEGSGGTRGYEQYF. CDR3 DNA: TGTGCCAGCAGCCAAGAGGGCTCGGGGGGGACTAGAGGTTACGAGCAGTACTTC.

On this clone: The sample has other DNA sequences that encode this CDR3 too. V gene TRBV11-2 combines with J gene TRBJ1-1; a weak D match, TRBD1 (5 bases). The CDR3 totals 14 residues. Germline V gene lookup returns CDR1 SGHAT and CDR2 FQNNGV. V dropped 3 bases and J dropped 0 bases, with 8 bases sitting between them. CDR3 DNA sequence: TGTGCCAGCAGCTTGCAGGGAATGAACACTGAAGCTTTCTTT. This sequence encodes CASSLQGMNTEAFF.

The rearrangement links TRBV4-2 to TRBJ2-7; 15 bases line up with TRBD2. Germline CDR1 and CDR2: LGHNA and YNFKEQ. V shed 4 bases and J 0 bases; nucleotides not matched to a gene: 4. The CDR3 totals 17 residues. This CDR3 is CASSPGLAGGFSYEQYF. CDR3 nucleotides: TGTGCCAGCAGCCCCGGACTAGCGGGAGGGTTCTCCTACGAGCAGTACTTC.

J is TRBJ2-7 and V is TRBV10-1; TRBD1 is a possible D gene (6 bases). This CDR3 has 13 residues. Germline V gene lookup returns CDR1 WNHNN and CDR2 SYGVQD (reference sequence). Trimming took 2 bases from V and 2 from J, leaving 7 bases between them. CDR3 DNA: TGCGCCAGCAGTGAGGGGGGCCCCTACGAGCAGTACTTC. Protein product: CASSEGGPYEQYF.

This clone occurred once. V gene TRBV5-1 combines with J gene TRBJ1-1, with 7 bases matching TRBD1. From germline, CDR1 is SGHRS and CDR2 YFSETQ. V was pared by 0 bases and J by 2 bases, with 10 bases of the junction left unmatched. This CDR3 spans 17 amino acids. CDR3 nucleotide sequence: TGCGCCAGCAGCTTGGCCAAGACAGGGTATCTAAACACTGAAGCTTTCTTT. It yields the protein CASSLAKTGYLNTEAFF.

The chain employs TRBV6-5 and TRBJ2-2, with 7 bases identical to TRBD1. Germline values: CDR1 MNHEY, CDR2 SVGAGI. This CDR3 has 15 amino acids. The V gene end was trimmed by 7 bases and the J gene end by 6 bases; junction bases not matched to a gene: 11. CDR3 loop: CASNPTGIISGELFF. In DNA form, the CDR3 reads TGTGCCAGCAACCCGACAGGGATTATCTCCGGGGAGCTGTTTTTT.